The 11 T cell receptor beta chains below come from one sample, sequenced in a study of spatial heterogeneity in lung cancer. Sample time point: sample taken at primary tumor resection. TCRdb reprocessed the 5' RACE reads with MiXCR, giving one entry per CDR3 protein. The data show around 66,000 distinct CDR3 sequences, about 6.3% seen once. The sample here was PBMCs, taken at surgery. These TCRs come from a female donor with early-stage non-small cell lung cancer.

This clonotype was seen a handful of times. The chain links TRBV7-3 to TRBJ1-1; a possible D gene is TRBD1 (5 bases). The V gene lost 5 bases and the J gene lost 4 bases, with 8 bases spanning the gap. The length of the CDR3 is 12 residues. Germline V gene data show CDR1 as SGHTA and CDR2 as FQGTGA. CDR3 nucleotides: TGTGCCAGCAGCACCGGGGGCACTGAAGCTTTCTTT. Its protein is CASSTGGTEAFF.

This clonotype showed up just a few times. The chain combines TRBV28 with TRBJ2-7; 9 nucleotides line up with TRBD1. Per the germline V gene, CDR1 is MDHEN and CDR2 is SYDVKM. This CDR3 has 15 amino acids. The V gene end was trimmed by 7 bases and the J gene end by 6 bases; junction bases not matched to a gene: 13. The CDR3 is CASNLSTGGRREQYF. The CDR3 DNA reads as TGTGCCAGCAACCTTTCGACAGGGGGTCGACGCGAGCAGTACTTC. Full variable domain (missing parts from reference TRBV28 and TRBJ2-7): DVKVTQSSRYLVKRTGEKVFLECVQDMDHENMFWYRQDPGLGLRLIYFSYDVKMKEKGDIPEGYSVSREKKERFSLILESASTNQTSMYLCASNLSTGGRREQYFGPGTRLTVT.

This clonotype has just a few counts. The chain is built from TRBV14 and TRBJ2-1, with TRBD2 identical over 9 bases. Germline V lookup: CDR1 SGHDN, CDR2 FVKESK. J lost 0 bases, V lost 4 bases, and 4 bases had no gene match. This CDR3 region has 16 residues. CDR3 residues: CASSPFSGSSYNEQFF. As DNA, the CDR3 is TGTGCCAGCAGCCCCTTTAGCGGGAGCTCCTACAATGAGCAGTTCTTC.

V usage is TRBV9 and J usage is TRBJ1-2; no clear D. The CDR3 runs to 14 residues. The V gene's germline CDR1 is SGDLS and CDR2 YYNGEE. Trimming cost V 6 bases and J 4 bases, with 16 bases left between them. The CDR3 is CASNPDGATYGYTF. Written as DNA, the CDR3 is TGTGCCAGCAACCCAGATGGAGCCACCTATGGCTACACCTTC.

At least ten counts were recorded for this clonotype. The junction does not match germline at one end; this may be a read error. CDR3 in amino acids: CVAGMGNNEQFF. The CDR3 DNA reads as TGTGTAGCAGGGATGGGCAACAATGAGCAGTTCTTC. J is TRBJ2-1 and V is TRBV29-1; D possibly corresponds to TRBD1 (5 bases). This CDR3 spans 12 amino acids. Germline CDR1 reads SQVTM; CDR2 reads ANQGSEA.

This clonotype was seen only a few times. The DNA for the CDR3 is TGTGCCAGCTCACCGAACGTGGGATCGGAAGAGACCCAGTACTTC. Protein: CASSPNVGSEETQYF. V gene TRBV18 combines with J gene TRBJ2-5; D unclear. The CDR3 loop spans 15 amino acids. Germline V lookup: CDR1 KGHSH, CDR2 LQKENI. Trimming shortened V by 3 bases and J by 3 bases, and 14 bases separated the two germline ends.

The sample holds many counts of this clonotype. This chain links TRBV3-1 with TRBJ2-1; 8 nucleotides align to TRBD1. The ends lost 3 bases at V and 9 bases at J; junction bases unmatched: 10. The V gene's germline CDR1 is LGHDT and CDR2 YNNKEL (reference sequence). The CDR3 sequence is 15 residues long. The CDR3 coding sequence is TGTGCCAGCAGCCAGATCCTGGACAGGGCGGGTGAGCAGTTCTTC. This codes for CASSQILDRAGEQFF.

This clonotype was seen at least ten times. The chain employs TRBV5-1 and TRBJ1-6; possibly TRBD1 for D (5 bases). Deletions cut 0 bases from V and 11 bases from J, with 9 bases between. The V gene's germline CDR1 is SGHRS and CDR2 YFSETQ. The CDR3 is 13 residues long. CDR3 DNA sequence: TGCGCCAGCAGCTTGGCGGGGGATCCACCCCTCCACTTT. Its protein is CASSLAGDPPLHF.

This clonotype was counted at least ten times. The chain uses TRBV28 and TRBJ1-2; a weak D match, TRBD1 (6 bases). V was shortened by 3 bases and J by 3 bases, with 8 bases between the two germline ends. CDR1 is MDHEN and CDR2 is SYDVKM in the germline V gene. The CDR3 sequence is 13 residues long. The DNA of the CDR3 is TGTGCCAGCAGTTTGGGGGCCCACTATGGCTACACCTTC. Protein: CASSLGAHYGYTF.

Ten or more counts support this clonotype. The genes are TRBV12-3 or TRBV12-4 and TRBJ1-6, with a possible D match to TRBD1 (6 bases). Trimming cost V 1 base and J 4 bases, with 11 bases left between them. The CDR3 has 16 amino acids. This chain's CDR3 is CASSLVGGGYNSPLHF. The CDR3 DNA reads TGTGCCAGCAGTTTAGTAGGGGGAGGATATAATTCACCCCTCCACTTT.

This clonotype has just a few counts. V is TRBV7-2 and J is TRBJ2-6; D is unresolved. Trimming stripped 5 bases from V and 2 bases from J, with 13 bases between. The V gene's germline CDR1 is SGHTA and CDR2 FQGNSA. The CDR3 sequence is 16 residues long. The CDR3 spells CASSPPWRTGANVLTF. The CDR3 DNA follows: TGTGCCAGCAGCCCTCCGTGGCGGACTGGGGCCAACGTCCTGACTTTC.